This is a list of T cell receptor beta chains from one sample in a study of blood T cell repertoires in COVID-19. Some clones are missing from TCRdb's copy, which holds only in-frame ones; the method was immunoSEQ multiplex PCR. This table holds over 250,000 clones, over 85% found once. The sequencing sample was made of PBMCs or T cells enriched from blood (not recorded which). Every receptor here comes from a woman aged 60 to 75 who had recovered from COVID-19. CDR3s include the opening cysteine and the closing phenylalanine or tryptophan. The D gene is left open where the match is weak. Only some rows state a clone size, as once, few, many or a class for expanded clones.

TRBJ2-2 | - | - | TRBV3-1/TRBV3-2 | TGTGCCAGCAGCCAAGATTACAGAAACACCGGGGAGCTGTTTTTT | CASSQDYRNTGELFF
TRBJ2-2 | TRBD2 | - | TRBV9 | TGTGCCAGCAGTCTTACTAGCGGCGGCGCCGGGGAGCTGTTTTTT | CASSLTSGGAGELFF
TRBJ2-7 | - | - | TRBV19 | TGTGCCAGTGCCCGCGGTGGAGGGTTTGGTTACGAGCAGTACTTC | CASARGGGFGYEQYF
TRBJ1-1 | - | - | TRBV30 | TGTGCCTGGAGCGTAACGGGGTCTGCTTTCTTT | CAWSVTGSAFF
TRBJ2-5 | TRBD1 | - | TRBV5-1 | TGCGCCAGCAGCTTCGGGACAGACATGCAAGAGACCCAGTACTTC | CASSFGTDMQETQYF
TRBJ2-2 | - | - | TRBV18 | TGTGCCAGCTCACCCCGACAGGCCCCTGGGGAGCTGTTTTTT | CASSPRQAPGELFF
TRBJ1-1 | - | few | TRBV28 | TGTGCCAGCATACCGGGGACTTTGAACACTGAAGCTTTCTTT | CASIPGTLNTEAFF
TRBJ1-1 | - | - | TRBV6-5 | TGTGCCAGCAGTTATAACAGGCTGCGGAACACTGAAGCTTTCTTT | CASSYNRLRNTEAFF
TRBJ2-1 | - | - | TRBV28 | TGTGCCAGCATGGTAGCGACCGCCTACAATGAGCAGTTCTTC | CASMVATAYNEQFF
TRBJ2-3 | TRBD2 | - | TRBV29-1 | TGCAGCGTGGCGGCGCGGGAGAGCACAGATACGCAGTATTTT | CSVAARESTDTQYF
TRBJ2-3 | - | - | TRBV13 | TGTGCCAGCAGCTTCTCTTACACAGATACGCAGTATTTT | CASSFSYTDTQYF
TRBJ2-7 | TRBD1 | - | TRBV7-2 | TGTGCCAGCAGCCCGGGACAGGGGGCCTACGAGCAGTACTTC | CASSPGQGAYEQYF
TRBJ2-7 | - | - | TRBV14 | TGTGCCAGCAGCCAAGATCCTCAGTCCCACGAGCAGTACTTC | CASSQDPQSHEQYF
TRBJ2-3 | - | - | TRBV9 | TGTGCCAGCAGTGTCGGGGGAACGGATACGCAGTATTTT | CASSVGGTDTQYF
TRBJ2-3 | - | - | TRBV11-2 | TGTGCCAGCAGCCGTCGGGACTTAACTCGGGATACGCAGTATTTT | CASSRRDLTRDTQYF
TRBJ1-5 | - | - | TRBV28 | TGTGCCAGCAGATTTACGGGGGGGTCGGATCAGCCCCAGCATTTT | CASRFTGGSDQPQHF
TRBJ1-2 | - | - | TRBV5-1 | TGCGCCAGCAGACCCGACGGGGGGCGTAACTATGGCTACACCTTC | CASRPDGGRNYGYTF
TRBJ1-2 | TRBD1 | - | TRBV7-2 | TGTGCCAGCAGCCAGGACAGGACCGGCTATGGCTACACCTTC | CASSQDRTGYGYTF
TRBJ2-2 | - | few | TRBV5-1 | TGCGCCAGCAGCCCGAATTTAGGGGCCGGGGAGCTGTTTTTT | CASSPNLGAGELFF
TRBJ2-3 | - | - | TRBV2 | TGTGCCAGCAACGAGATGATTAGCGCAACAAGCACAGATACGCAGTATTTT | CASNEMISATSTDTQYF
TRBJ2-6 | - | - | TRBV28 | TGTGCCACCCAGGGGTCCTTAAACCAAGGCAACGTCCTGACTTTC | CATQGSLNQGNVLTF
TRBJ1-5 | TRBD1 | - | TRBV5-1 | TGCGCCAGCAGCCCGGGACAGGAAGAAAATCAGCCCCAGCATTTT | CASSPGQEENQPQHF
TRBJ2-3 | - | - | TRBV14 | TGTGCCAGCAGCCAACCCCCCCTAACGGGATTAGCGCAGTATTTT | CASSQPPLTGLAQYF
TRBJ2-3 | - | - | TRBV7-2 | TGTGCCAGCAGCTTCGCCAGGGGATTTCAAGATACGCAGTATTTT | CASSFARGFQDTQYF
TRBJ2-3 | - | once | TRBV2 | TGTGCCAGCAGTTACGGGGGATACACAGATACGCAGTATTTT | CASSYGGYTDTQYF
TRBJ2-5 | TRBD1 | - | TRBV6-2/TRBV6-3 | TGTGCCAGCAGTCCCCAGGGGGCCCTCGGATACTTC | CASSPQGALGYF
TRBJ1-6 | TRBD1 | - | TRBV10-2 | TGCGCCAGCAGTGCACTGGGACAGGGCAATTCACCCCTCCACTTT | CASSALGQGNSPLHF